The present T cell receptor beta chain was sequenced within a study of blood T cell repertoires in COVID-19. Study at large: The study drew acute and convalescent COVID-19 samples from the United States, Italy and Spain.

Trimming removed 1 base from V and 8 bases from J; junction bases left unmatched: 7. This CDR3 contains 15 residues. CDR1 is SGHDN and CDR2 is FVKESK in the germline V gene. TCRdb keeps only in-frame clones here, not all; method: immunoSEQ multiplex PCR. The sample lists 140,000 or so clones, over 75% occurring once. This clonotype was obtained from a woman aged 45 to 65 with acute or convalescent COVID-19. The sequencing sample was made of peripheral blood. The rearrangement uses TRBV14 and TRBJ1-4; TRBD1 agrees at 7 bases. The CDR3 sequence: CASSQVEGAGEKLFF. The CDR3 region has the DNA TGTGCCAGCAGCCAAGTTGAGGGGGCCGGCGAAAAACTGTTTTTT.